This TCR beta chain was identified in a study of blood T cell repertoires in COVID-19. Study overall: Donors in the United States, Italy and Spain gave samples during acute or convalescent COVID-19.

Patients from Seattle were sampled longitudinally, starting during active infection. In the authors' methods: For nucleated cells, counts were estimated from reference gene primer amplification. The data were produced by immunoSEQ multiplex PCR, yet TCRdb's version contains in-frame clones alone and is incomplete. V and J calls and clone size follow that table, whereas D and trimming were derived from the DNA. This table has around 340,000 clones, roughly nine tenths appearing once. This CDR3 comprises 13 residues. The V gene lost 4 bases and the J gene lost 9 bases, with 13 bases spanning the gap. Germline CDR1 reads SGHNT; CDR2 reads YENEEA.

The receptor's source is a woman aged 55-69 years with COVID-19, enrolled during active disease. The sample was peripheral blood. The chain links TRBV11-3 to TRBJ2-1; a weak D match, TRBD2 (6 bases). In DNA form, the CDR3 reads TGTGCCAGCAGCTCACTAACTAGCACTGAGCAGTTCTTC. This gives the protein CASSSLTSTEQFF.